These 5 T cell receptor beta chains were sequenced from one sample in a study of blood T cell repertoires in COVID-19. The repertoire was sequenced with immunoSEQ multiplex PCR; TCRdb's copy has only in-frame clones and lacks some. This table holds tens of thousands of clones, about 80% found once. The sample taken for sequencing was peripheral blood. The receptors here all came from a man aged 30 to 39 with COVID-19, enrolled during active disease.

V gene TRBV5-1 combines with J gene TRBJ2-7; D remains unclear. V was shortened by 4 bases and J by 2 bases, with 7 bases between the two germline ends. CDR3 length equals 12 residues. From germline, CDR1 is SGHRS and CDR2 YFSETQ. CDR3 region: CASSLSPYEQYF. DNA of the CDR3: TGCGCCAGCAGCCTTTCCCCCTACGAGCAGTACTTC.

This clone was detected only a few times. The chain employs TRBV28 and TRBJ1-2, with D possibly TRBD1 on 5 matching bases. The CDR3 spans 16 residues. Trimming took off 3 bases at V and 7 bases at J, with 21 bases between the two ends. Germline lookup yields CDR1 MDHEN and CDR2 SYDVKM. Here the CDR3 DNA reads TGTGCCAGCAGTTTCGAGATAGGCAGGGAGGCAGTTGGCTACACCTTC. Residues: CASSFEIGREAVGYTF.

Only a few counts were recorded for this clone. The chain is built from TRBV28 and TRBJ1-1; TRBD1 agrees at 7 bases. The V gene end was trimmed by 6 bases and the J gene end by 0 bases; junction bases not matched to a gene: 4. CDR1 is MDHEN and CDR2 is SYDVKM in the germline V gene. The CDR3 sequence is 14 residues long. This chain's CDR3 is CASRTGTMNTEAFF. As DNA, the CDR3 is TGTGCCAGCAGGACAGGGACGATGAACACTGAAGCTTTCTTT.

This clone occurred a few times. V and J are TRBV5-1 and TRBJ1-1; TRBD1 matches 8 bases. This CDR3 has 14 amino acids. CDR1 SGHRS and CDR2 YFSETQ come from the germline V gene. The V segment lost 2 bases and the J segment 5 bases; nucleotides outside the gene matches: 5. The CDR3: CASSFDRGWTEAFF. The CDR3 region has the DNA TGCGCCAGCAGCTTCGACAGGGGATGGACTGAAGCTTTCTTT.

The V call is TRBV28, the J call TRBJ1-2, with a tentative D call TRBD1 (6 bases). From germline, CDR1 is MDHEN and CDR2 SYDVKM. The CDR3 runs to 15 residues. The V and J ends lost 3 bases and 8 bases respectively, with 19 bases between them. For the CDR3, the DNA is TGTGCCAGCAGTTTCGGGGATCAGGGGCGGCGGGGCTACACCTTC. Residues: CASSFGDQGRRGYTF.